This T cell receptor (beta chain) stems from a study of OX40 agonist ivuxolimab in advanced cancers. The germline gives CDR1 SGHVS, CDR2 FNYEAQ. This CDR3 has 16 residues. With 2 bases removed from V and 5 bases from J, the gap between germline ends came to 15 bases. TCRdb's table, derived via immunoSEQ multiplex PCR, lists solely in-frame clones and lacks some. This table holds about 100,000 clones, less than 95% found once. This receptor was identified in an adult with an advanced solid tumor such as melanoma, head and neck, liver or kidney cancer. Source: CD4+ or CD8+ T cells sorted from blood, taken in a trial of the OX40 agonist ivuxolimab. The chain employs TRBV7-6 and TRBJ2-2; D possibly corresponds to TRBD2 (5 bases). CDR3: CASSLRGGLGTGELFF. In nucleotides, the CDR3 is TGTGCCAGCAGCTTACGAGGCGGACTGGGGACCGGGGAGCTGTTTTTT.